This T cell receptor (beta chain) was captured by sequencing in a study of blood T cell repertoires in COVID-19. For the study at large: Researchers got acute and convalescent COVID-19 samples from the United States, Italy and Spain. PBMCs, B-cell-depleted T cells, or T cells provided the cDNA or gDNA that made up the material.

Germline loops: CDR1 SGDLS, CDR2 YYNGEE. After removal of 4 bases from V and 4 bases from J, the junction contained 4 bases not matched to a gene. This CDR3 is built from 14 residues. Source study methods: Quantification of nucleated cells was approximated via reference gene primer amplification. Repertoires were generated with immunoSEQ multiplex PCR, while TCRdb's copy carries only in-frame clones and drops some. V, J and clone size reflect that table, while D and trimming were determined from the DNA. The sample holds about 210,000 clones; more than 70% are singletons and the top ten take 1.5% to 2%. This clone was recorded once.

This chain connects TRBV9 to TRBJ1-3, with TRBD1 identical over 8 bases. Sequences were obtained from peripheral blood. The origin of this receptor is a young man with active or convalescent COVID-19. This chain's CDR3 is CASSPRDRGNTIYF. The CDR3 DNA follows: TGTGCCAGCAGCCCAAGGGACAGGGGAAACACCATATATTTT.